These 8 T cell receptor beta chains were all obtained from the same sample, sequenced in a study of blood T cells in healthy people across ages. Next came a second PCR, run for roughly 6 to 11 cycles, which used a sample-barcoded 5' primer along with a J-beta primer mix. TCRdb re-called the 5' RACE reads through MiXCR, storing one row per CDR3 protein. Counted here are around 800,000 distinct CDR3 sequences, about 42% occurring once; the ten biggest clones make up approximately 20%. Source material: blood. These TCRs come from a man aged 55 to 70 in good health.

CDR3 loop: CASSQAAGGTTGELFF. The CDR3 DNA sequence: TGCGCCAGCAGCCAAGCAGCAGGGGGCACGACCGGGGAGCTGTTTTTT. The chain has TRBV4-3 and TRBJ2-2, with 8 bases identical to TRBD1. The J segment lost 5 bases and the V segment lost 1 base, leaving 6 bases of the junction unmatched. The length of the CDR3 is 16 residues. Germline-derived CDR1 and CDR2 are LGHNA and YSLEER.

Comment on this clonotype: At one end the junction does not follow the germline gene, possibly because of a read error. The gene calls are TRBV6-1 and TRBJ2-5; 9 bases line up with TRBD1. Germline-derived CDR1 and CDR2 are MNHNS and SASEGT. The CDR3 sequence is 14 residues long. The CDR3 sequence: CASREGTGKETQYF. CDR3 DNA: TGTGCCAGCAGGGAAGGGACAGGGAAAGAGACCCAGTACTTC.

The genes are TRBV12-3 or TRBV12-4 and TRBJ2-1; the match to TRBD1 covers 9 bases. This CDR3 is built from 15 residues. The V gene end was trimmed by 5 bases and the J gene end by 3 bases; junction bases not matched to a gene: 5. The CDR3 DNA follows: TGTGCCAGCAGTCCCCGGGACAGGGACTACAATGAGCAGTTCTTC. This encodes CASSPRDRDYNEQFF.

Ten or more counts support this clonotype. The gene calls are TRBV29-1 and TRBJ2-7; tentative D call: TRBD1 (6 bases). Germline V gene sequence: CDR1 SQVTM, CDR2 ANQGSEA. The germline V and J ends were trimmed by 5 bases and 1 base, with 18 bases remaining between them. The CDR3 has 15 residues. The CDR3 DNA reads as TGCAGCGTTCTGGTATCCGGGACACTTTCCTACGAGCAGTACTTC. Translating gives CSVLVSGTLSYEQYF.

The chain links TRBV7-9 to TRBJ2-2; 9 nucleotides match TRBD1. J gave up 1 base and V 4 bases, and 7 bases lay outside the gene matches. CDR3 length: 17 residues. Germline CDR1 and CDR2: SEHNR and FQNEAQ (reference sequence). CDR3 amino acids: CASSSPQGQGNTGELFF. The CDR3 DNA sequence: TGTGCCAGCAGCTCACCCCAGGGACAGGGGAACACCGGGGAGCTGTTTTTT.

This clonotype was seen a few times. The chain has TRBV6-1 and TRBJ2-3, with D perhaps TRBD1 or TRBD2 (5 bases each). The V gene's germline CDR1 is MNHNS and CDR2 SASEGT. The CDR3 spans 18 residues. V gave up 4 bases and J gave up 0 bases, with 20 bases separating them. This chain's CDR3 is CASSARGRAQPSTDTQYF. DNA for the CDR3: TGTGCCAGCAGTGCGAGGGGCAGGGCCCAACCTAGCACAGATACGCAGTATTTT.

The chain employs TRBV27 and TRBJ1-2; 9 positions agree with TRBD1. Germline CDR1 and CDR2: MNHEY and SMNVEV (reference sequence). CDR3 size: 16 residues. The J segment lost 4 bases and the V segment lost 3 bases, leaving 9 bases of the junction unmatched. The CDR3 spells CASSFQPGQGTYGYTF. The DNA of the CDR3 is TGTGCCAGCAGTTTTCAACCGGGACAGGGTACCTATGGCTACACCTTC.

The chain recombines TRBV9 with TRBJ2-3; D perhaps matches TRBD2 (6 bases). From germline, CDR1 is SGDLS and CDR2 YYNGEE. The ends were cut back, 7 bases at V and 1 base at J, with 22 bases in the middle. The CDR3 is 17 amino acids. The CDR3 sequence: CASGAGTATTGTDTQYF. CDR3 DNA sequence: TGTGCCAGCGGGGCCGGGACTGCCACCACAGGCACAGATACGCAGTATTTT.